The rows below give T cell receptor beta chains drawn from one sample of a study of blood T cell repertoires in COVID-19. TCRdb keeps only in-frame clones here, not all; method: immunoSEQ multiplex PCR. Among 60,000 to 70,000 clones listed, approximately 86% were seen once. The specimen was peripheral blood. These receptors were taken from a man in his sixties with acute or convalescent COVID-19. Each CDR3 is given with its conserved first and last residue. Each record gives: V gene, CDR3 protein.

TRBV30,CAWSVWGLAGNYEQYF
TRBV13,CASSLGQRNSPLHF
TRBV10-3,CAISPGGSYGYTF
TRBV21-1,CASSKRRTGYQGAKHTQYF
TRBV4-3,CASSQGTSAKNIQYF
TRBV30,CAWSASSTNEKLFF
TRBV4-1,CASSLTTSGGAETQYF
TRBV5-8,CASRAKSPGTRTDTQYF
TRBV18,CASSPEGSGNTIYF
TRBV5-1,CASSFKGGEQFF
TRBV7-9,CASSPGHGGSSSYNEQFF
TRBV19,CAAGQRLSSGNTIYF
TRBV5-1,CASSLANRNSQETQYF
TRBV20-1,CSASFAGGPLGTQYF
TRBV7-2,CASSQKTGLSANTGELFF
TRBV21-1,CASSKVNDSPNYGYTF
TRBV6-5,CASSYRTGIRPLHF
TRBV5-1,CASSLEAPRGGAEAFF
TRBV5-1,CASSLIPGLSGEETQYF
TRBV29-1,CSSQSGQGNGYTF
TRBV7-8,CASSSAGTGREKLFF
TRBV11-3,CASSPSMVNSPLHF
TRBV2,CASSSYNEQFF
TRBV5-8,CASTPYRGITNEKLFF
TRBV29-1,CSVLTRTSGTQETQYF
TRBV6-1,CASSEGQGQEKLFF
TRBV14,CASSSPMYSGGKRNEQFF
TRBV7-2,CASSLVPSRQGARDTEAFF
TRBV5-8,CASSLSSADPKGGELFF
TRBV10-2,CASSESPGTGELFF
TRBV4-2,CASSQGEGKAEAFF
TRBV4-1,CASSQGTGELETQYF
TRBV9,CASSVGIGNIQYF
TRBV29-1,CSVGLFSTTDTQYF
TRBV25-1,CASSAPGLGQNNEQFF
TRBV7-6,CASSLGTGITYEQYF
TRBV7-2,CASSASVGTGELFF
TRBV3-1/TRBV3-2,CASSHSQVESVF
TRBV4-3,CASSQPREGKLFF
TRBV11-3,CASSLDRVIGRKLFF
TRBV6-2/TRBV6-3,CASSLQQGGGSGANVLTF
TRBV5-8,CASSLRRSSSGNTIYF
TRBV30,CAWSAGGFEYEQYF
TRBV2,CASRAGDTEAFF
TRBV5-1,CASSLWGGGSPLHF
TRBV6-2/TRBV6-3,CASSYSANTEAFF
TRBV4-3,CASSQDAGSGANVLTF
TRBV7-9,CASRGGGVNSPLHF
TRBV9,CASSRTGADSPLHF